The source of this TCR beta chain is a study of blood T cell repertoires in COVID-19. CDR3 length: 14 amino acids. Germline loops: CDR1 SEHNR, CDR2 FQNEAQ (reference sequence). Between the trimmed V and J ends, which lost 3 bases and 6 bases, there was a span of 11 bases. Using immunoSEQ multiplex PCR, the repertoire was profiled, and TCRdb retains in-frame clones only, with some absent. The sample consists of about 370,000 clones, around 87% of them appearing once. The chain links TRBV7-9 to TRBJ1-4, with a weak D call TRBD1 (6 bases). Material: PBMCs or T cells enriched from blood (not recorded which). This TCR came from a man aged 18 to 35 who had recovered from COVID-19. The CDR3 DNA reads TGTGCCAGCAGCTTCCCCGGGACACATGAAAAACTGTTTTTT. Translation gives CASSFPGTHEKLFF.